These 32 T cell receptor beta chains came from one sample sequenced in a study of OX40 agonist ivuxolimab in advanced cancers. Measured with immunoSEQ multiplex PCR; TCRdb has only the in-frame clones, and not every one. The sample holds 89,000 or so clones, about 90% seen once. The sample here was CD4+ or CD8+ T cells sorted from blood, taken in a trial of the OX40 agonist ivuxolimab. Source of these receptors: an adult with an advanced solid tumor such as melanoma, head and neck, liver or kidney cancer.

This clone was seen once. The chain carries TRBV7-9 and TRBJ2-7, with TRBD2 identical over 13 bases. The CDR3 totals 17 residues. With 5 bases clipped from V and 0 bases from J, the junction kept 7 bases outside the gene matches. The germline CDR1 and CDR2 sequences are SEHNR and FQNEAQ (reference sequence). CDR3 coding DNA: TGTGCCAGCAGCCAGACTAGCGGGGGGCCAAACTCCTACGAGCAGTACTTC. Amino acids: CASSQTSGGPNSYEQYF.

V is TRBV28 and J is TRBJ2-1, with D hard to call. This CDR3 has 15 residues. The V gene's germline CDR1 is MDHEN and CDR2 SYDVKM. Trimming pared 1 base from V and 4 bases from J, leaving 11 bases between. The CDR3 protein is CASSLLSGFYNEQFF. The CDR3 nucleotides are TGTGCCAGCAGTTTATTGTCCGGGTTTTACAATGAGCAGTTCTTC.

The chain combines TRBV20-1 with TRBJ2-5; D gene ambiguous. The length of the CDR3 is 11 residues. V was cut by 0 bases and J by 5 bases, with 4 bases left in between. The germline gives CDR1 DFQATT, CDR2 SNEGSKA (reference sequence). The CDR3 protein is CSARDVETQYF. The CDR3, as DNA: TGCAGTGCTAGAGATGTGGAGACCCAGTACTTC.

The V call is TRBV9, the J call TRBJ2-1; 8 bases are a match to TRBD1. With 2 bases clipped from V and 4 bases from J, the junction kept 5 bases outside the gene matches. Germline-derived CDR1 and CDR2 are SGDLS and YYNGEE. There are 15 residues in the CDR3. The CDR3: CASSVGTGIYNEQFF. DNA for the CDR3: TGTGCCAGCAGCGTCGGGACAGGCATTTACAATGAGCAGTTCTTC.

The V and J genes are TRBV7-9 and TRBJ2-5; no clear D gene. Germline V gene data show CDR1 as SEHNR and CDR2 as FQNEAQ (reference sequence). The germline V and J ends were trimmed by 5 bases and 5 bases, with 6 bases remaining between them. The CDR3 spans 11 residues. The CDR3 sequence is CASSGVETQYF. The CDR3 nucleotides read TGTGCCAGCAGCGGGGTTGAGACCCAGTACTTC. The complete variable domain, with remaining parts taken from reference TRBV7-9 and TRBJ2-5, reads DTGVSQNPRHKITKRGQNVTFRCDPISEHNRLYWYRQTLGQGPEFLTYFQNEAQLEKSRLLSDRFSAERPKGSFSTLEIQRTEQGDSAMYLCASSGVETQYFGPGTRLLVL.

The rearrangement links TRBV4-2 to TRBJ2-3, with TRBD2 identical over 9 bases. From germline, CDR1 is LGHNA and CDR2 YNFKEQ. V was pared by 0 bases and J by 4 bases, with 14 bases of the junction left unmatched. The CDR3 is made up of 19 amino acids. CDR3 amino acids: CASSQEGRSGSFNADTQYF. CDR3 sequence (DNA): TGTGCCAGCAGCCAAGAGGGGCGTAGCGGGAGTTTTAACGCAGATACGCAGTATTTT.

The chain is built from TRBV6-5 and TRBJ1-4; tentative D call: TRBD1 (5 bases). The CDR3 runs to 15 residues. V was pared by 7 bases and J by 8 bases, with 20 bases between. Germline CDR1 MNHEY, CDR2 SVGAGI. In DNA, the CDR3 is TGTGCCAGCACACAAGGAGGAGGGAAGGGGGAAAAACTGTTTTTT. Translation: CASTQGGGKGEKLFF.

This clone was detected only once. One junction end disagrees with the germline gene, perhaps due to a read error. The chain carries TRBV6-5 and TRBJ1-1, with D possibly TRBD1 on 5 matching bases. Germline CDR1 reads MNHEY; CDR2 reads SVGAGI. The length of the CDR3 is 14 residues. This CDR3 reads CASSYFGGNAEAFF. CDR3 nucleotide sequence: TGTGCCAGCAGTTACTTCGGGGGGAACGCTGAAGCTTTCTTT.

This clone has a handful of counts. The V call is TRBV27, the J call TRBJ2-1; 9 bases line up with TRBD1. This CDR3 region has 14 residues. J lost 10 bases, V lost 0 bases, and 4 bases had no gene match. Germline-derived CDR1 and CDR2 are MNHEY and SMNVEV (reference sequence). Here the CDR3 DNA reads TGTGCCAGCAGTTTATCAGGACAGGGGCGCGAGCAGTTCTTC. Translated: CASSLSGQGREQFF.

The chain carries TRBV30 and TRBJ2-3; a possible D gene is TRBD1 (6 bases). Germline values: CDR1 GTSNPN, CDR2 SVGIG (reference sequence). The CDR3 sequence is 15 residues long. V lost 0 bases and J 4 bases, leaving 14 bases between the germline ends. The CDR3 loop reads CAWSVLGASADTQYF. CDR3 DNA sequence: TGTGCCTGGAGTGTACTGGGGGCGTCGGCAGATACGCAGTATTTT.

The chain combines TRBV6-5 with TRBJ2-6; D gene uncertain. The CDR3 has 16 amino acids. Germline V lookup: CDR1 MNHEY, CDR2 SVGAGI. Trimming shortened V by 0 bases and J by 0 bases, and 6 bases separated the two germline ends. The CDR3 nucleotides read TGTGCCAGCAGTTACTCATGGAACTCTGGGGCCAACGTCCTGACTTTC. Translated: CASSYSWNSGANVLTF.

Points on this clone: One end of the junction varies from germline; a read error may be responsible. This chain connects TRBV4-1 to TRBJ2-3; D is possibly TRBD1 (6 bases). Germline CDR1 reads MGHRA; CDR2 reads YSYEKL. The CDR3 covers 13 residues. CDR3 DNA: TGCGCCAGCAGCCAAATGGGGGCAGGGGCCCGGAATTTT. Translation gives CASSQMGAGARNF.

The chain couples TRBV4-1 to TRBJ1-6, with TRBD1 matching 8 bases. There are 15 residues in the CDR3. Germline loops: CDR1 MGHRA, CDR2 YSYEKL. The V segment lost 4 bases and the J segment 4 bases; nucleotides outside the gene matches: 3. For the CDR3, the DNA is TGCGCCAGCAGCCTTAGACAGGGGTATAATTCACCCCTCCACTTT. This sequence encodes CASSLRQGYNSPLHF.

The chain has TRBV7-9 and TRBJ2-1, with TRBD2 matching over 7 bases. The CDR3 is 16 residues long. The germline CDR1 and CDR2 sequences are SEHNR and FQNEAQ (reference sequence). With 4 bases clipped from V and 4 bases from J, the junction kept 10 bases outside the gene matches. CDR3 sequence: CASSSESGKTYNEQFF. The CDR3 coding sequence is TGTGCCAGCAGCTCTGAAAGCGGGAAAACATACAATGAGCAGTTCTTC.

This rearrangement joins TRBV30 to TRBJ2-3, with 7 nucleotides matching TRBD2. This CDR3 is built from 15 residues. The V and J ends lost 2 bases and 0 bases, in that order; junction bases with no gene match: 5. Germline V gene sequence: CDR1 GTSNPN, CDR2 SVGIG (reference sequence). The CDR3 sequence: CAWSWSGTSTDTQYF. DNA of the CDR3: TGTGCCTGGAGTTGGAGCGGGACTAGCACAGATACGCAGTATTTT.

V usage is TRBV28 and J usage is TRBJ2-3; TRBD1 might be the D (6 bases). The CDR3 loop spans 15 amino acids. Germline V gene data show CDR1 as MDHEN and CDR2 as SYDVKM. The germline V and J ends were trimmed by 5 bases and 2 bases, with 14 bases remaining between them. The CDR3 here is CASSGYRDLTDTQYF. The DNA for the CDR3 is TGTGCCAGCAGTGGGTACAGGGACCTCACAGATACGCAGTATTTT. Variable domain in full (rest from reference TRBV28 and TRBJ2-3): DVKVTQSSRYLVKRTGEKVFLECVQDMDHENMFWYRQDPGLGLRLIYFSYDVKMKEKGDIPEGYSVSREKKERFSLILESASTNQTSMYLCASSGYRDLTDTQYFGPGTRLTVL.

V gene TRBV6-5 combines with J gene TRBJ2-3; D is unresolved. The germline V and J ends were trimmed by 6 bases and 1 base, with 5 bases remaining between them. The CDR3 has 12 residues. CDR1 and CDR2 from the germline V gene are MNHEY and SVGAGI. Here the CDR3 reads CASSMGTDTQYF. The CDR3 DNA reads as TGTGCCAGCAGCATGGGCACAGATACGCAGTATTTT.

The chain couples TRBV6-6 to TRBJ2-7; D ambiguous. The CDR3 consists of 14 residues. The germline CDR1 and CDR2 sequences are MNHNY and SVGAGI (reference sequence). V lost 0 bases to trimming and J lost 4 bases, with 10 bases between them. CDR3 bases: TGTGCCAGCAGTTACTCGAGTCTGGATTACGAGCAGTACTTC. This encodes CASSYSSLDYEQYF.

The gene calls are TRBV13 and TRBJ1-5; no firm D call. Germline V gene sequence: CDR1 PRHDT, CDR2 FYEKMQ (reference sequence). V was trimmed by 3 bases and J by 4 bases, leaving 7 bases between them. This CDR3 region has 13 residues. DNA for the CDR3: TGTGCCAGCAGCTTCGACCGAAATCAGCCCCAGCATTTT. Residues: CASSFDRNQPQHF.

This clone appeared a single time. This chain joins TRBV6-5 and TRBJ2-7; TRBD1 matches at 9 bases. With 6 bases clipped from V and 2 bases from J, the junction kept 8 bases outside the gene matches. Germline assignment: CDR1 MNHEY and CDR2 SVGAGI. The CDR3 spans 15 residues. The CDR3 region is CASSPRDRAPYEQYV. In DNA form, the CDR3 reads TGTGCCAGCAGCCCCCGGGACAGGGCCCCCTACGAGCAGTACGTC.

The V and J genes are TRBV7-8 and TRBJ2-1, with unresolved D. Germline V gives CDR1 SGHVS, CDR2 FQNEAQ. V lost 1 base and J lost 6, with 10 bases in between. CDR3 length: 14 residues. The CDR3 DNA reads TGTGCCAGCAGCTTAGGTAGCCCCCTCAATGAGCAGTTCTTC. Protein: CASSLGSPLNEQFF.

The chain employs TRBV12-5 and TRBJ1-5; 7 bases line up with TRBD1. V shed 6 bases and J 6 bases; nucleotides not matched to a gene: 8. Germline V gives CDR1 LGHNT, CDR2 FRNRAP. The CDR3 sequence is 14 residues long. The CDR3 here is CASGRQGGVQPQHF. The DNA for the CDR3 is TGTGCTAGTGGCCGACAGGGAGGCGTTCAGCCCCAGCATTTT.

This sequence joins TRBV6-5 and TRBJ1-2; D possibly corresponds to TRBD1 (6 bases). Germline CDR1 is MNHEY and CDR2 is SVGAGI. This CDR3 spans 13 amino acids. Between the trimmed V and J ends, which lost 6 bases and 8 bases, there was a span of 16 bases. This CDR3 is CASRRTAQGGYTF. For the CDR3, the DNA is TGTGCCAGCAGAAGGACAGCGCAGGGCGGCTACACCTTC.

The chain uses TRBV5-4 and TRBJ1-2, with 7 nucleotides matching TRBD1. V lost 1 base and J lost 5; bases outside the gene matches: 8. The germline CDR1 and CDR2 sequences are SGHNT and YYREEE (reference sequence). The CDR3 runs 15 residues. CDR3 loop: CASSLQGQSWYGYTF. In DNA form, the CDR3 reads TGTGCCAGCAGCTTGCAGGGACAGAGTTGGTATGGCTACACCTTC.

The chain employs TRBV14 and TRBJ2-5, with D hard to call. The germline V gene has CDR1 SGHDN and CDR2 FVKESK. V dropped 1 base and J dropped 1 base, with 7 bases sitting between them. The length of the CDR3 is 14 residues. The CDR3 region has the DNA TGTGCCAGCAGCCAAGTTCGGTTCCAAGAGACCCAGTACTTC. Translated, it gives CASSQVRFQETQYF.

The CDR3 DNA reads as TGTGCCAGCAGCAAAGAGGGGGTGGTCGGCTACGAGCAGTACTTC. It encodes CASSKEGVVGYEQYF. The chain carries TRBV21-1 and TRBJ2-7; TRBD1 was called by the table and not checked on the DNA. TRBV21-1 corresponds to a pseudogene. This CDR3 has 15 residues.

The chain recombines TRBV19 with TRBJ2-2; D not resolved. CDR1 is LNHDA and CDR2 is SQIVND in the germline V gene (reference sequence). Trimming took 4 bases from V and 5 from J, leaving 8 bases between them. This CDR3 has 13 residues. DNA of the CDR3: TGTGCCAGTAGTACTTTGGGTACCGGGGAGCTGTTTTTT. Its protein product is CASSTLGTGELFF.

In nucleotides, the CDR3 is TGCGCCAGCAGCCTTCAGGTGGGGGACACCGGGGAGCTGTTTTTT. This translates into CASSLQVGDTGELFF. The rearrangement links TRBV4-1 to TRBJ2-2; either TRBD1 or TRBD2 may fit D (5 bases each). The CDR3 has 15 residues. Trimming pared 4 bases from V and 3 bases from J, leaving 12 bases between. Germline loops: CDR1 MGHRA, CDR2 YSYEKL.

The chain employs TRBV12-5 and TRBJ1-2; D is perhaps TRBD1 (6 bases). V dropped 5 bases and J dropped 3 bases, with 16 bases sitting between them. This CDR3 is built from 15 residues. CDR1 LGHNT and CDR2 FRNRAP come from the germline V gene. In DNA, the CDR3 is TGTGCTAGTGGTGACGACCGGGGGCGGTACTATGGCTACACCTTC. Amino acids: CASGDDRGRYYGYTF. Filled out from reference TRBV12-5 and TRBJ1-2, the complete variable domain reads DARVTQTPRHKVTEMGQEVTMRCQPILGHNTVFWYRQTMMQGLELLAYFRNRAPLDDSGMPKDRFSAEMPDATLATLKIQPSEPRDSAVYFCASGDDRGRYYGYTFGSGTRLTVV.

This chain joins TRBV19 and TRBJ1-1, with a weak D call TRBD1 (5 bases). V lost 8 bases and J lost 0, with 10 bases in between. Germline V CDR1 and CDR2: LNHDA, SQIVND (reference sequence). CDR3 length equals 13 residues. In nucleotides, the CDR3 is TGTGCCAGTTCGGGACCGTTGAACACTGAAGCTTTCTTT. This gives the protein CASSGPLNTEAFF.

The genes are TRBV4-2 and TRBJ2-3; D perhaps matches TRBD2 (5 bases). The length of the CDR3 is 16 residues. Looked up from germline, CDR1 is LGHNA and CDR2 is YNFKEQ. Deletions cut 0 bases from V and 5 bases from J, with 15 bases between. CDR3 protein: CASSQDGPQGGDTQYF. The CDR3 DNA is TGTGCCAGCAGCCAAGATGGGCCGCAAGGAGGAGATACGCAGTATTTT.

The gene calls are TRBV7-9 and TRBJ2-1, with D unresolved. The germline V gene has CDR1 SEHNR and CDR2 FQNEAQ (reference sequence). This CDR3 region has 17 residues. The V end lost 3 bases, the J end lost 0 bases, and 15 bases lay between the germline ends. This CDR3 reads CASSFPAVESSYNEQFF. Written as DNA, the CDR3 is TGTGCCAGCAGCTTCCCCGCAGTCGAAAGCTCCTACAATGAGCAGTTCTTC.